A single sample gave rise to the 21 T cell receptor beta chains below, sequenced in a study of OX40 agonist ivuxolimab in advanced cancers. Measured with immunoSEQ multiplex PCR; TCRdb has only the in-frame clones, and not every one. The sample yields 60,000 to 85,000 clones, about 88% seen once. The starting material was CD4+ or CD8+ T cells sorted from blood, obtained in a trial of the OX40 agonist ivuxolimab. These receptors came from an adult with an advanced solid tumor such as melanoma, head and neck, liver or kidney cancer.

The V call is TRBV18, the J call TRBJ2-7, with D hard to call. Trimming stripped 2 bases from V and 4 bases from J, with 3 bases between. The CDR3 extends over 11 amino acids. Germline V gives CDR1 KGHSH, CDR2 LQKENI. The DNA of the CDR3 is TGTGCCAGCTCACCAGAGTACGAGCAGTACTTC. This gives the protein CASSPEYEQYF.

The rearrangement links TRBV5-1 to TRBJ1-3; maybe TRBD1 (6 bases). Germline lookup yields CDR1 SGHRS and CDR2 YFSETQ. The CDR3 runs 15 residues. The V and J ends lost 4 bases and 0 bases respectively, with 11 bases between them. The CDR3 DNA is TGCGCCAGCAGCGCAGGGGACAACTCTGGAAACACCATATATTTT. Protein: CASSAGDNSGNTIYF.

This CDR3 reads CASSPWTSGAYEQYF. The DNA for the CDR3 is TGCGCCAGCAGCCCATGGACTAGCGGGGCCTACGAGCAGTACTTC. The rearrangement joins TRBV5-1 to TRBJ2-7; 12 bases fit TRBD2. Trimming took 4 bases from V and 2 from J; bases not matched to a gene: 4. Germline V gives CDR1 SGHRS, CDR2 YFSETQ. CDR3 size: 15 residues. The complete variable domain, with remaining parts taken from reference TRBV5-1 and TRBJ2-7, reads KAGVTQTPRYLIKTRGQQVTLSCSPISGHRSVSWYQQTPGQGLQFLFEYFSETQRNKGNFPGRFSGRQFSNSRSEMNVSTLELGDSALYLCASSPWTSGAYEQYFGPGTRLTVT.

This chain uses TRBV30 with TRBJ2-7; 9 nucleotides line up with TRBD2. CDR1 and CDR2 from the germline V gene are GTSNPN and SVGIG (reference sequence). The V gene end was trimmed by 8 bases and the J gene end by 6 bases; junction bases not matched to a gene: 5. The CDR3 is 11 amino acids. The CDR3 bases are TGTGCCGGGGGCGGGGGGGCCGAGCAGTACTTC. This codes for CAGGGGAEQYF.

The chain is built from TRBV28 and TRBJ2-2; 8 nucleotides line up with TRBD1. The CDR3 sequence is 15 residues long. CDR1 and CDR2 (germline): MDHEN, SYDVKM. With V trimmed by 6 bases and J by 7 bases, 10 bases remained unmatched. The DNA of the CDR3 is TGTGCCAGCAGCCGAAGGACAGGGAGAGGCGGGGAGCTGTTTTTT. Its translation is CASSRRTGRGGELFF.

This rearrangement joins TRBV6-6 to TRBJ2-7; 10 bases are a match to TRBD2. Looked up from germline, CDR1 is MNHNY and CDR2 is SVGAGI (reference sequence). The length of the CDR3 is 14 residues. V lost 5 bases to trimming and J lost 2 bases; unmatched junction nucleotides: 3. This chain's CDR3 is CASSPGTSAYEQYF. DNA of the CDR3: TGTGCCAGCAGTCCCGGGACTAGCGCCTACGAGCAGTACTTC.

The rearrangement uses TRBV18 and TRBJ1-3, with a weak D call TRBD1 (5 bases). This CDR3 is 15 amino acids long. Per germline, CDR1 KGHSH and CDR2 LQKENI. Trimming stripped 7 bases from V and 4 bases from J, with 17 bases between. CDR3 bases: TGTGCCAGCTTCGCATCTCGAGGGGCGGGAAACACCATATATTTT. It specifies CASFASRGAGNTIYF.

This clone was observed once. The rearrangement joins TRBV11-3 to TRBJ2-1; 10 bases are a match to TRBD2. V was clipped by 4 bases and J by 10 bases; unmatched bases: 4. The CDR3 runs to 13 residues. Germline V gene data show CDR1 as SGHNT and CDR2 as YENEEA. The CDR3 loop reads CASSYKLAGEQFF. CDR3 bases: TGTGCCAGCAGCTATAAACTAGCGGGAGAGCAGTTCTTC.

The J gene is TRBJ2-7, the V gene TRBV5-1; TRBD2 agrees at 11 bases. The trim removed 5 bases at V and 0 bases at J, leaving 4 bases unmatched. Germline values: CDR1 SGHRS, CDR2 YFSETQ. The CDR3 extends over 15 amino acids. CDR3 DNA sequence: TGCGCCAGCAGACTGCTAGCGGGAGGCTCCTACGAGCAGTACTTC. It encodes CASRLLAGGSYEQYF.

The chain uses TRBV5-8 and TRBJ1-3, with 10 bases fitting TRBD1. The junction had 6 bases not matched to a gene; V was cut back by 5 bases and J by 1 base. This CDR3 comprises 16 residues. CDR1 and CDR2 (germline): SGHTS, YDEGEE. In nucleotides, the CDR3 is TGTGCCAGCAGGGGACAGGGGTTGAGGTCTGGAAACACCATATATTTT. Its translation is CASRGQGLRSGNTIYF.

The DNA for the CDR3 is TGTGCCAGCAGCCGGGACAGTTACAATGAGCAGTTCTTC. Translation gives CASSRDSYNEQFF. The V gene is TRBV2, the J gene TRBJ2-1; 7 nucleotides agree with TRBD1. V dropped 6 bases and J dropped 4; count of bases not matched to a gene: 3. The CDR3 runs to 13 residues. Per germline, CDR1 SNHLY and CDR2 FYNNEI.

The V call is TRBV9, the J call TRBJ2-1; D possibly uses TRBD1 or TRBD2 (7 bases each). The V gene lost 3 bases and the J gene lost 8 bases, with 18 bases spanning the gap. Looked up from germline, CDR1 is SGDLS and CDR2 is YYNGEE. This CDR3 is 15 amino acids long. CDR3 DNA: TGTGCCAGCAGCGAAAGACAGGGACTATTGGATGAGCAGTTCTTC. It encodes CASSERQGLLDEQFF.

The genes are TRBV5-1 and TRBJ2-7; 8 bases line up with TRBD2. This CDR3 has 16 amino acids. Germline assignment: CDR1 SGHRS and CDR2 YFSETQ. Losses at the gene ends were 5 bases for V and 2 bases for J; bases not matched to a gene: 12. For the CDR3, the DNA is TGCGCCAGCAGGAGGGGAACGGGAGGGGATCCCTACGAGCAGTACTTC. Encoded protein: CASRRGTGGDPYEQYF.

The CDR3 DNA reads as TGTGCCAGCAGTTACACAGGGATACCTGGAAACACCATATATTTT. Translation gives CASSYTGIPGNTIYF. The chain joins TRBV6-5 to TRBJ1-3; TRBD1 might be the D (6 bases). The CDR3 totals 15 residues. V was clipped by 2 bases and J by 2 bases, with 10 bases between them. The germline CDR1 and CDR2 sequences are MNHEY and SVGAGI.

V usage is TRBV15 and J usage is TRBJ2-3; D is unclear. The CDR3 length is 14 residues. The V and J ends lost 6 bases and 2 bases respectively, with 12 bases between them. Germline V gene sequence: CDR1 LNHNV, CDR2 YYDKDF (reference sequence). The CDR3 spells CATRAADLTDTQYF. The CDR3 nucleotides are TGTGCCACCAGGGCAGCAGATCTCACAGATACGCAGTATTTT.

The chain uses TRBV30 and TRBJ2-7; 9 bases line up with TRBD2. Trimming removed 3 bases from V and 4 bases from J; junction bases left unmatched: 13. The CDR3 loop spans 16 amino acids. Germline-derived CDR1 and CDR2 are GTSNPN and SVGIG (reference sequence). CDR3 nucleotide sequence: TGTGCCTGGAGCTACGGAGGGCGGGAGGGCTCTTACGAGCAGTACTTC. It is translated as CAWSYGGREGSYEQYF.

This rearrangement joins TRBV27 to TRBJ1-4, with D unresolved. V dropped 6 bases and J dropped 1 base, with 12 bases sitting between them. The CDR3 is 15 amino acids. Germline V gives CDR1 MNHEY, CDR2 SMNVEV (reference sequence). The chain's CDR3 is CASSGVTRTNEKLFF. The CDR3 DNA is TGTGCCAGCAGCGGGGTGACTAGAACTAATGAAAAACTGTTTTTT.

The rearrangement links TRBV19 to TRBJ1-3, with D maybe TRBD1 (6 bases). CDR1 is LNHDA, CDR2 SQIVND, per germline (reference sequence). Between the trimmed V and J ends, which lost 4 bases and 4 bases, there was a span of 17 bases. The CDR3 spans 16 residues. The CDR3 DNA reads as TGTGCCAGTAGTACGCAGGGGCTTCGCTCAGGAAACACCATATATTTT. Protein: CASSTQGLRSGNTIYF.

This chain links TRBV6-5 with TRBJ2-2; 10 bases map to TRBD2. CDR1 and CDR2 (germline): MNHEY, SVGAGI. The CDR3 loop spans 16 amino acids. J lost 3 bases, V lost 2 bases, and 3 bases had no gene match. This CDR3 is CASSYNLAGDTGELFF. In DNA, the CDR3 is TGTGCCAGCAGTTACAATCTAGCGGGGGACACCGGGGAGCTGTTTTTT.

This chain links TRBV29-1 with TRBJ1-4, with a possible D match to TRBD1 (6 bases). Per the germline V gene, CDR1 is SQVTM and CDR2 is ANQGSEA. The V end was cut by 1 base, the J end by 5 bases, with 11 bases between. CDR3 length: 14 amino acids. This CDR3 is CSVEGLGGNEKLFF. The DNA for the CDR3 is TGCAGCGTTGAAGGGTTGGGGGGCAATGAAAAACTGTTTTTT.

This clone turned up a few times. The chain recombines TRBV10-1 with TRBJ2-2; the D gene is possibly TRBD1 (5 bases). The length of the CDR3 is 13 residues. Trimming removed 4 bases from V and 5 bases from J, with 8 bases in between. Looked up from germline, CDR1 is WNHNN and CDR2 is SYGVQD (reference sequence). CDR3 in amino acids: CASSGKGTGELFF. The CDR3 DNA follows: TGCGCCAGCAGTGGGAAGGGGACCGGGGAGCTGTTTTTT.